The clone carrying this TCR beta chain was detected many times. Its antigen is as yet unknown. Trimming cost V 7 bases and J 1 base, with 2 bases left between them. The germline V gene encodes CDR1 MNHEY and CDR2 SVGAGI. The CDR3 is 12 residues long. Unique molecular identifiers were attached to individual cDNA molecules. TCRdb called the 5' RACE reads again in MiXCR, with one record for every CDR3 protein. This sample has approximately 20,000 distinct CDR3 sequences, with 5.9% found just once. These data are taken from a study of early T cells in non-severe SARS-CoV-2 infection. Turning to the study itself: From unsorted whole blood, bulk RNA was sequenced, and the chains remained unpaired.

Study-wide results and caveats: Comparison of clonotypes with VDJdb favored anti-spike CD8 responses while missing private and CD4 specificities.

This receptor was identified in an adult who was a healthcare worker with PCR-confirmed SARS-CoV-2 infection or an uninfected control (not recorded which). The material sequenced was whole blood. J is TRBJ2-6 and V is TRBV6-5; no clear D gene. CDR3 region: CASTSGANVLTF. CDR3 coding DNA: TGTGCCAGCACGTCTGGGGCCAACGTCCTGACTTTC.